These 15 T cell receptor beta chains were sequenced from one sample in a study of T cell responses to AZD1222 COVID-19 vaccine. Libraries were prepared by immunoSEQ multiplex PCR; TCRdb keeps only in-frame clonotypes and omits some of them. The sample includes about 83,000 clones, 86% seen only once; the top ten take 8.7%. The sequencing used peripheral blood, collected on day 0 of AZD1222 vaccination. The receptors come from an adult in good health.

This clone was detected once. The rearrangement uses TRBV27 and TRBJ2-7, with 8 nucleotides matching TRBD1. The ends lost 3 bases at V and 3 bases at J; junction bases unmatched: 4. Germline CDR1 MNHEY, CDR2 SMNVEV (reference sequence). There are 14 residues in the CDR3. CDR3 sequence: CASSFLGQGYEQYF. The CDR3 DNA is TGTGCCAGCAGTTTCCTAGGACAGGGCTACGAGCAGTACTTC.

This chain joins TRBV19 and TRBJ2-3, with a possible D match to TRBD1 (6 bases). This CDR3 is 14 amino acids long. The V gene lost 4 bases and the J gene lost 4 bases, with 12 bases spanning the gap. Per the germline V gene, CDR1 is LNHDA and CDR2 is SQIVND (reference sequence). The CDR3 spells CASSTNRAADTQYF. CDR3 DNA sequence: TGTGCCAGTAGTACGAACAGGGCAGCAGATACGCAGTATTTT.

The V call is TRBV27, the J call TRBJ1-3, with D maybe TRBD1 (6 bases). The germline CDR1 and CDR2 sequences are MNHEY and SMNVEV (reference sequence). The ends were cut back, 3 bases at V and 7 bases at J, with 10 bases in the middle. This CDR3 is 13 amino acids long. The CDR3 spells CASSFQGSNTIYF. CDR3 nucleotide sequence: TGTGCCAGCAGTTTTCAGGGGAGCAACACCATATATTTT.

V is TRBV11-3 and J is TRBJ2-3; D gene ambiguous. V was clipped by 2 bases and J by 0 bases, with 9 bases between them. Germline CDR1 SGHNT, CDR2 YENEEA. The CDR3 spans 15 residues. The CDR3 nucleotides are TGTGCCAGCAGCTTACGGCTACAAAGCACAGATACGCAGTATTTT. Residues: CASSLRLQSTDTQYF.

This chain connects TRBV12-5 to TRBJ2-3, with TRBD1 matching 11 bases. Germline-derived CDR1 and CDR2 are LGHNT and FRNRAP. There are 15 residues in the CDR3. V dropped 3 bases and J dropped 6; count of bases not matched to a gene: 5. The DNA of the CDR3 is TGTGCTAGTGGTTTTGGACAGGGGGCGCGTGATACGCAGTATTTT. It specifies CASGFGQGARDTQYF.

The chain recombines TRBV28 with TRBJ2-2; 7 nucleotides align to TRBD1. J lost 4 bases, V lost 2 bases, and 4 bases had no gene match. The germline V gene has CDR1 MDHEN and CDR2 SYDVKM. The CDR3 has 15 residues. For the CDR3, the DNA is TGTGCCAGCAGTTTAGGGGGACAGACCACCGGGGAGCTGTTTTTT. Translation gives CASSLGGQTTGELFF.

The table lists this clone with a count of one. The V call is TRBV28, the J call TRBJ1-2; 7 nucleotides agree with TRBD1. The germline CDR1 and CDR2 sequences are MDHEN and SYDVKM. The CDR3 covers 15 residues. V lost 5 bases and J lost 0; bases outside the gene matches: 6. CDR3 amino acids: CASSVQGFANYGYTF. The CDR3 nucleotides read TGTGCCAGCAGTGTACAGGGGTTCGCTAACTATGGCTACACCTTC.

This rearrangement joins TRBV7-9 to TRBJ2-4; D may match TRBD1 or TRBD2 (6 bases each). Germline CDR1 is SEHNR and CDR2 is FQNEAQ (reference sequence). This CDR3 is 18 amino acids long. Deletions cut 5 bases from V and 8 bases from J, with 28 bases between. The CDR3 DNA is TGTGCCAGCAGCCCTAGCGCCACGCAGGGGATGAGGGTACACATTCAGTACTTC. Its protein product is CASSPSATQGMRVHIQYF.

The chain recombines TRBV6-1 with TRBJ2-5; weak D call: TRBD1 (5 bases). Looked up from germline, CDR1 is MNHNS and CDR2 is SASEGT. This CDR3 has 15 residues. V was cut by 2 bases and J by 4 bases, with 14 bases left in between. The CDR3 nucleotides read TGTGCCAGCAGTGAAACCCAGGGAATGGGAGAGACCCAGTACTTC. Protein product: CASSETQGMGETQYF.

The genes are TRBV19 and TRBJ1-6; 10 bases match TRBD1. V shed 5 bases and J 10 bases; nucleotides not matched to a gene: 11. The CDR3 is 16 residues long. Looked up from germline, CDR1 is LNHDA and CDR2 is SQIVND (reference sequence). The CDR3 reads CASSPTDRGLKSPLHF. CDR3 nucleotide sequence: TGTGCCAGTAGTCCCACGGACAGGGGGTTGAAGTCACCCCTCCACTTT.

This chain links TRBV9 with TRBJ1-1; 7 bases fit TRBD1. The CDR3 runs 15 residues. V was pared by 3 bases and J by 0 bases, with 5 bases of the junction left unmatched. The germline V gene encodes CDR1 SGDLS and CDR2 YYNGEE. CDR3 sequence (DNA): TGTGCCAGCAGCGGGGGACAGACCCTGAACACTGAAGCTTTCTTT. It is translated as CASSGGQTLNTEAFF.

The rearrangement uses TRBV7-6 and TRBJ2-1; D may be TRBD1 or TRBD2 (6 bases each). Germline V lookup: CDR1 SGHVS, CDR2 FNYEAQ. The CDR3 has 15 amino acids. Trimming shortened V by 5 bases and J by 2 bases, and 13 bases separated the two germline ends. CDR3 nucleotide sequence: TGTGCCAGCAGCCCATTGGGGGGCGCCTACAATGAGCAGTTCTTC. Residues: CASSPLGGAYNEQFF.

The genes are TRBV27 and TRBJ1-5, with 11 positions matching TRBD1. The CDR3 is 15 residues long. CDR1 MNHEY and CDR2 SMNVEV come from the germline V gene (reference sequence). Losses at the gene ends were 5 bases for V and 2 bases for J; bases not matched to a gene: 2. The CDR3 region has the DNA TGTGCCAGCAGTCGGGACAGGGGGGGCAATCAGCCCCAGCATTTT. Amino acid sequence: CASSRDRGGNQPQHF.

This clone has only one observation. This rearrangement joins TRBV3-1 (or the pseudogene TRBV3-2) to TRBJ1-5; D is possibly TRBD1 (5 bases). Deletions cut 0 bases from V and 9 bases from J, with 12 bases between. Germline CDR1 reads LGHDT; CDR2 reads YNNKEL (reference sequence). The CDR3 contains 14 residues. CDR3 sequence: CASSQDGGYGPQHF. In DNA form, the CDR3 reads TGTGCCAGCAGCCAAGATGGGGGATACGGGCCCCAGCATTTT.

The V and J genes are TRBV5-1 and TRBJ2-5, with D unresolved. This CDR3 is built from 13 residues. Trimming cost V 2 bases and J 4 bases, with 9 bases left between them. Looked up from germline, CDR1 is SGHRS and CDR2 is YFSETQ. CDR3 bases: TGCGCCAGCAGCTTCTCCCTTTCAGAGACCCAGTACTTC. As protein: CASSFSLSETQYF.